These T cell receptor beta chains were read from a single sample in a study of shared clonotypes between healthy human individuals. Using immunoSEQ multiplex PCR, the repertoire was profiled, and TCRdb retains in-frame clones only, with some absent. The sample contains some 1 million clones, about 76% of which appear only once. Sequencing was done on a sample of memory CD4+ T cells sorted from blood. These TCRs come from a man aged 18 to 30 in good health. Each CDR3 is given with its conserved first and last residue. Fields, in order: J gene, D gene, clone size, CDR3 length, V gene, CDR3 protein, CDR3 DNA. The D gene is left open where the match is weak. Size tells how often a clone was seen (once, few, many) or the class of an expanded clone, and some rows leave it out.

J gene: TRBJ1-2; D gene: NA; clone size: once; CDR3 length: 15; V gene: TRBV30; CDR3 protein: CAWSVPPGANYGYTF; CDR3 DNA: TGTGCCTGGAGTGTACCCCCGGGAGCTAACTATGGCTACACCTTC
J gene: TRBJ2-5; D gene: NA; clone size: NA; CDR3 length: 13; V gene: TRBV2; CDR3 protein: CASSASVQETQYF; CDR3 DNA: TGTGCCAGCAGTGCATCCGTTCAAGAGACCCAGTACTTC
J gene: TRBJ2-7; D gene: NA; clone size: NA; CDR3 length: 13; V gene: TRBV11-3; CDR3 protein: CASSLDPSSEQYF; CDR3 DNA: TGTGCCAGCAGCTTAGACCCATCCTCCGAGCAGTACTTC
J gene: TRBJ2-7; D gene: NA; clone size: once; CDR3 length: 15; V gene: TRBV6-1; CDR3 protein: CASSEGAGPTYEQYF; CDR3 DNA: TGTGCCAGCAGTGAAGGCGCAGGACCTACCTACGAGCAGTACTTC
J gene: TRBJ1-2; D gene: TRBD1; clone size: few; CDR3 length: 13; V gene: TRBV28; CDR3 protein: CASDRGTSYGYTF; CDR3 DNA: TGTGCCAGCGACAGGGGAACGTCCTATGGCTACACCTTC
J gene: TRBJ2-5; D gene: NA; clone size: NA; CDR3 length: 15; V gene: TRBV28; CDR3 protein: CASSMGFTYQETQYF; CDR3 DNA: TGTGCCAGCAGTATGGGTTTCACTTACCAAGAGACCCAGTACTTC
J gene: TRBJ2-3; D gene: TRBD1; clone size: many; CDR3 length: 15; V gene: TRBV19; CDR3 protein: CASSTTGTGANTQYF; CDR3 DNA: TGTGCCAGTAGTACTACCGGGACAGGGGCCAATACGCAGTATTTT
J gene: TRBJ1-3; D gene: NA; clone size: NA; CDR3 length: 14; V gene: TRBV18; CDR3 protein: CASSPGTSTHTIYF; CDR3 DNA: TGTGCCAGCTCACCAGGGACATCAACCCACACCATATATTTT
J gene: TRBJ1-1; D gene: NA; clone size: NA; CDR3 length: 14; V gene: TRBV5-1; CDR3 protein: CASSLEGGRTEAFF; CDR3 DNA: TGCGCCAGCAGCTTGGAAGGGGGGCGAACTGAAGCTTTCTTT
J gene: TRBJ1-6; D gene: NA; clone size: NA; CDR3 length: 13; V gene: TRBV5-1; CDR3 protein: CASSLAGIPPLHF; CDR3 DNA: TGCGCCAGCAGCTTGGCGGGGATTCCACCCCTCCACTTT
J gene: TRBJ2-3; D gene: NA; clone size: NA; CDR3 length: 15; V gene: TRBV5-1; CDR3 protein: CASSPGTAKGDTQYF; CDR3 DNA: TGCGCCAGCAGCCCGGGTACGGCCAAAGGAGATACGCAGTATTTT
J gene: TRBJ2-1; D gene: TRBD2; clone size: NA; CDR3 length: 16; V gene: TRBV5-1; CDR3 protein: CASSLKRGGSYNEQFF; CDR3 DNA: TGCGCCAGCAGCTTGAAGCGGGGGGGCTCCTACAATGAGCAGTTCTTC
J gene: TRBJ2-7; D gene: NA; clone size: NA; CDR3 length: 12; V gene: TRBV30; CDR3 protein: CAWTVSSYEQYF; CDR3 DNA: TGTGCCTGGACAGTAAGCTCCTACGAGCAGTACTTC
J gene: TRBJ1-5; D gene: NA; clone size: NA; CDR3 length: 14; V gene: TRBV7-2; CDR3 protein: CASSPSGSNQPQHF; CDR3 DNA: TGTGCCAGCAGCCCATCAGGTAGCAATCAGCCCCAGCATTTT
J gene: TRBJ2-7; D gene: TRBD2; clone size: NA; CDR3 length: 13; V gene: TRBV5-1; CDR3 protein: CASSREGPSEQYF; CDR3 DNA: TGCGCCAGCAGTCGGGAGGGACCTAGCGAGCAGTACTTC
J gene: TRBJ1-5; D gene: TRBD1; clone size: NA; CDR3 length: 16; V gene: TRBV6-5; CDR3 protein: CASSSRDSPTNQPQHF; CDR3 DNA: TGTGCCAGCAGTTCGAGGGACAGCCCAACCAATCAGCCCCAGCATTTT
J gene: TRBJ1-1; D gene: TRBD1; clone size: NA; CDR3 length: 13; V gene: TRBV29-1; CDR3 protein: CSLSQGVGTEAFF; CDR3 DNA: TGCAGCCTATCACAGGGGGTGGGCACTGAAGCTTTCTTT
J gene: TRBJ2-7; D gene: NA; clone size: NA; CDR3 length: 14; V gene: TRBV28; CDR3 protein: CASIRSRSTYEQYF; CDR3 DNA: TGTGCCAGCATACGGTCACGAAGCACCTACGAGCAGTACTTC
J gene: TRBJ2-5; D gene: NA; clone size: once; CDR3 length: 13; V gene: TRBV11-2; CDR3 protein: CASSLEGRETQYF; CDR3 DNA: TGTGCCAGCAGCTTAGAGGGCCGAGAGACCCAGTACTTC
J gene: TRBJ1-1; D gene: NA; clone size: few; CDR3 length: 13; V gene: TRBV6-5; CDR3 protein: CASSYSGRSEAFF; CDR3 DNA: TGTGCCAGCAGTTACTCGGGAAGATCTGAAGCTTTCTTT
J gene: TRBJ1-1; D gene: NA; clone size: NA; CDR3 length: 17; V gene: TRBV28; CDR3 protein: CASSLYPVGAGYTEAFF; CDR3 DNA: TGTGCCAGCAGTTTATACCCCGTGGGGGCCGGGTACACTGAAGCTTTCTTT
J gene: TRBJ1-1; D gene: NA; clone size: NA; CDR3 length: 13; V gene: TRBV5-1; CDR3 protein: CASQSQGGTEAFF; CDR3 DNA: TGCGCCTCTCAGTCCCAGGGAGGTACTGAAGCTTTCTTT
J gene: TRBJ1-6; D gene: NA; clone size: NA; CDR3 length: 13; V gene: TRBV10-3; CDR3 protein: CAIGSRENSPLHF; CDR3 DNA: TGTGCCATCGGGTCCAGGGAGAATTCACCCCTCCACTTT
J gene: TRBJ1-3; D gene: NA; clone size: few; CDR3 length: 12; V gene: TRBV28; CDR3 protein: CASSLLGNTIYF; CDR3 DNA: TGTGCCAGCAGTCTCCTAGGAAACACCATATATTTT
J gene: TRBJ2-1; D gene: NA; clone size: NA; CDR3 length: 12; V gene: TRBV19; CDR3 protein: CASTASYNEQFF; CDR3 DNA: TGTGCCAGTACGGCTAGCTACAATGAGCAGTTCTTC
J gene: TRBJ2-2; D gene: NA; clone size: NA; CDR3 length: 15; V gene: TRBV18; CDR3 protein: CASSPGATNTGELFF; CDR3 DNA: TGTGCCAGCTCACCAGGGGCCACGAACACCGGGGAGCTGTTTTTT
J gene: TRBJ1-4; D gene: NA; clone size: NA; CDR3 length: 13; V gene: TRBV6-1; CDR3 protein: CASQRRPGEKLFF; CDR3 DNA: TGTGCCAGTCAGAGGCGGCCTGGTGAAAAACTGTTTTTT
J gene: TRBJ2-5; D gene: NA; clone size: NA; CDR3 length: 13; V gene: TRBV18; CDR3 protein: CASSPRQQETQYF; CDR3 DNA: TGTGCCAGCTCACCACGACAACAAGAGACCCAGTACTTC
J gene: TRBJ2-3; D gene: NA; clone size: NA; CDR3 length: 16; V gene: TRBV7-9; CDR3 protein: CASSLVLGGLTDTQYF; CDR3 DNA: TGTGCCAGCAGCCTCGTGCTTGGGGGACTCACAGATACGCAGTATTTT
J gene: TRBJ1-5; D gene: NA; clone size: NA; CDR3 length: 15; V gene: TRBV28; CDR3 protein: CASSRTFLAGQPQHF; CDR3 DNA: TGTGCCAGCAGCCGCACCTTCCTGGCCGGTCAGCCCCAGCATTTT
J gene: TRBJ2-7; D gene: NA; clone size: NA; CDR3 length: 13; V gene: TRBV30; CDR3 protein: CACRQGGWYEQYF; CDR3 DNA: TGTGCCTGCAGACAGGGAGGTTGGTACGAGCAGTACTTC
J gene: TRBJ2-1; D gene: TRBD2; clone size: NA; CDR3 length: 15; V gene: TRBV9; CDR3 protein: CASSVISGSIDEQFF; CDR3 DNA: TGTGCCAGCAGCGTAATTAGCGGGAGTATTGATGAGCAGTTCTTC
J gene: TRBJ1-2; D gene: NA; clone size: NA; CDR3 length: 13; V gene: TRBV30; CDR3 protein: CAWSDDLRYGYTF; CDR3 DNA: TGTGCCTGGAGTGACGACTTACGGTATGGCTACACCTTC
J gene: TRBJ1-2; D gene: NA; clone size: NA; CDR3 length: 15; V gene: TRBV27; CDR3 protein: CASSHDDRANYGYTF; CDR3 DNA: TGTGCCAGCAGCCACGACGACAGAGCGAACTATGGCTACACCTTC
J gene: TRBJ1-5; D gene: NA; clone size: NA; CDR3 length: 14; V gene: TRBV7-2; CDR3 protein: CASSLAVGNQPQHF; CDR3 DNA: TGTGCCAGCAGCTTAGCAGTGGGGAATCAGCCCCAGCATTTT
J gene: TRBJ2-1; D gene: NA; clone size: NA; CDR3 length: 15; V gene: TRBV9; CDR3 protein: CASSVGRGRYNEQFF; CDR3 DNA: TGTGCCAGCAGCGTAGGGCGAGGGAGATACAATGAGCAGTTCTTC
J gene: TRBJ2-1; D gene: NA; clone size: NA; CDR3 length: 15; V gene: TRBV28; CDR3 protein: CATNRGEWENNEQFF; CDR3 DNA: TGTGCCACCAATCGCGGGGAGTGGGAAAACAATGAGCAGTTCTTC
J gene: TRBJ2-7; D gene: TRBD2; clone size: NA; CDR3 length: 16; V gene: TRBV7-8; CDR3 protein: CASSEILAGGSYEQYF; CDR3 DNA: TGTGCCAGCAGCGAAATCCTAGCGGGAGGTTCCTACGAGCAGTACTTC